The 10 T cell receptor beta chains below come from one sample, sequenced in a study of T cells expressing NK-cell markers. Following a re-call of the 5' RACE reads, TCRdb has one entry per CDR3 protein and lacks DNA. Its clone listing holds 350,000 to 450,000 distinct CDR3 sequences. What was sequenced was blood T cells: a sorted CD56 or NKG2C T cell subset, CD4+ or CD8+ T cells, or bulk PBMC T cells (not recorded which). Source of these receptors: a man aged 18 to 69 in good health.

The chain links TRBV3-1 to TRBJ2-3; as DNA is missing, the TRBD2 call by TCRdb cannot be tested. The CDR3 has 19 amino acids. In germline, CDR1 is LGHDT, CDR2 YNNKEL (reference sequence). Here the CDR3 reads CASSQGVLAGGAFTDTQYF.

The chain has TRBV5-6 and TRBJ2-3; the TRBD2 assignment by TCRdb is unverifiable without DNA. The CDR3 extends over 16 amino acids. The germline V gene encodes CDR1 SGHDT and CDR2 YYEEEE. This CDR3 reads CASSAPAGSYTDTQYF.

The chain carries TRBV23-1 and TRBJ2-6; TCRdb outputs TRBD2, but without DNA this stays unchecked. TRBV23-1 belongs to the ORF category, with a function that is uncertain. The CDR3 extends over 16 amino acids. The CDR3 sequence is CASSQTSATGANVLTF.

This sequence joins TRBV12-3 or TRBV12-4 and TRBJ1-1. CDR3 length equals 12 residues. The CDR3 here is CASSFRTTEAFF.

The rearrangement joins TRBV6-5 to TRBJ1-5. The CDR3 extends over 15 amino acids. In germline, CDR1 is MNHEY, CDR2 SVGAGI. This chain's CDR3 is CASSYYRSSNQPQHF.

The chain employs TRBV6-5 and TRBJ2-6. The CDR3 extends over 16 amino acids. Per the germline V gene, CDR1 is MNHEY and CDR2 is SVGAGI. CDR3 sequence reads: CASSYSTSSGANVLTF.

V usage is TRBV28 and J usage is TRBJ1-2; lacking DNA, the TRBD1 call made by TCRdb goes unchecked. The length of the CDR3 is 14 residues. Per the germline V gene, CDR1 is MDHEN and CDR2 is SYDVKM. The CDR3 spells CASRADRINYGYTF.

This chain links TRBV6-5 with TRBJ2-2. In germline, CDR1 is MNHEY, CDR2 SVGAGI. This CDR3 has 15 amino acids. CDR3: CASSYDQLNTGELFF.

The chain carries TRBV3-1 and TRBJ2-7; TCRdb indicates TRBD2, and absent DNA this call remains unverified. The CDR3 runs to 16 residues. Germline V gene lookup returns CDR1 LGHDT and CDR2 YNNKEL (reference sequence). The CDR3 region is CASSQEGGDYSYEQYF.

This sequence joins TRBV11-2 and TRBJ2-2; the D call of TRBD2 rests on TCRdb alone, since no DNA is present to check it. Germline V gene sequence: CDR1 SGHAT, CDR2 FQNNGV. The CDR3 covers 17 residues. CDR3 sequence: CASSLELRGLWAGELFF.